What follows are 15 T cell receptor beta chains derived from one specimen sequenced in a study of glioma-infiltrating T cells. TCR alpha and beta CDR3 regions were amplified from RNA using iRepertoire nested multiplex PCR. One entry per CDR3 protein, called by TCRdb with MiXCR from the multiplex PCR reads. The table shows roughly 200,000 distinct CDR3 sequences, with about 46% occurring only once. The specimen sequenced was glioma tissue, nonneoplastic brain tissue, or PBMCs (not recorded which). Source of these receptors: a human donor with low-grade glioma or glioblastoma, undergoing nonglioma brain surgery, or in good health (not recorded which).

The table lists this clonotype with a count of one. A junction boundary mismatches the germline segment, possibly from a read error. V is TRBV7-2 and J is TRBJ2-4; unclear D gene. Germline V gene lookup returns CDR1 SGHTA and CDR2 FQGNSA. The CDR3 runs 15 residues. The CDR3 DNA is TGTGCCAGCAGCGACCGGACGATTATAGGTTACATTAAGTACTTC. Its translation is CASSDRTIIGYIKYF.

Only a few counts were recorded for this clonotype. This rearrangement joins TRBV19 to TRBJ2-3, with D hard to call. Trimming pared 4 bases from V and 6 bases from J, leaving 17 bases between. The CDR3 runs to 15 residues. The germline CDR1 and CDR2 sequences are LNHDA and SQIVND (reference sequence). The CDR3 here is CASSSPGGFLDTQYF. The CDR3 nucleotides read TGTGCCAGTAGTAGCCCCGGCGGCTTCCTGGATACGCAGTATTTT.

The V call is TRBV30, the J call TRBJ1-2; tentative D call: TRBD1 (5 bases). Trimming removed 4 bases from V and 8 bases from J, with 14 bases in between. CDR1 GTSNPN and CDR2 SVGIG come from the germline V gene (reference sequence). The CDR3 is made up of 12 amino acids. The CDR3 loop reads CAWKQAPRGYTF. The CDR3 nucleotides read TGTGCCTGGAAACAGGCGCCGCGCGGCTACACCTTC.

This clonotype was detected ten times or more. This chain connects TRBV28 to TRBJ1-2; no definite D call. V lost 2 bases to trimming and J lost 7 bases, with 11 bases between them. In germline, CDR1 is MDHEN, CDR2 SYDVKM. The CDR3 spans 13 residues. The CDR3 DNA reads as TGTGCCAGCAGTTTAAGGTCAAAATCTGGCTACACCTTC. Translation gives CASSLRSKSGYTF.

The CDR3 DNA sequence: TGTGCCAGTAACGGGCAGCAGGGTAATCAGCCCCAGCATTTT. Translation: CASNGQQGNQPQHF. The chain uses TRBV19 and TRBJ1-5, with D perhaps matching TRBD1 (5 bases). There are 14 residues in the CDR3. V lost 7 bases and J 4 bases, leaving 14 bases between the germline ends. Germline loops: CDR1 LNHDA, CDR2 SQIVND (reference sequence).

This chain joins TRBV5-1 and TRBJ2-3; 7 bases fit TRBD1. Germline values: CDR1 SGHRS, CDR2 YFSETQ. The CDR3 is 16 amino acids. V lost 4 bases and J lost 3; bases outside the gene matches: 11. CDR3 loop: CASSEGAPIRTDTQYF. The CDR3 region has the DNA TGCGCCAGCAGCGAGGGGGCGCCCATAAGGACAGATACGCAGTATTTT.

Details on this clonotype: The CDR3 does not end in the conserved phenylalanine or tryptophan, so this is likely a read error. The V call is TRBV12-3 or TRBV12-4, the J call TRBJ2-7, with 11 bases aligning to TRBD2. This CDR3 has 13 residues. The V segment lost 7 bases and the J segment 6 bases; nucleotides outside the gene matches: 5. CDR3 DNA: TGTGCCAGCACCTTTCTAGCGGGAGGCGAGCAGTACCTC. Protein product: CASTFLAGGEQYL.

This clonotype was observed at least ten times. The rearrangement uses TRBV28 and TRBJ2-1; a weak D match, TRBD1 (5 bases). Germline values: CDR1 MDHEN, CDR2 SYDVKM. This CDR3 has 15 residues. V was trimmed by 7 bases and J by 2 bases, leaving 15 bases between them. CDR3 coding DNA: TGTGCCAGCAACCCCCCAGGGTCAGCCTACAATGAGCAGTTCTTC. Encoded protein: CASNPPGSAYNEQFF.

This clonotype was recorded many times. The chain joins TRBV20-1 to TRBJ2-5; D ambiguous. Germline V gene data show CDR1 as DFQATT and CDR2 as SNEGSKA (reference sequence). V was shortened by 4 bases and J by 4 bases, with 13 bases between the two germline ends. The CDR3 totals 13 residues. The CDR3 sequence is CSAILVSPETQYF. CDR3 in DNA: TGCAGTGCTATTTTAGTCAGCCCAGAGACCCAGTACTTC.

Turning to this clonotype: One base away lies a much larger clone, so this may be a sequencing read error. The chain employs TRBV28 and TRBJ1-3, with D uncertain. This CDR3 contains 15 residues. V was pared by 6 bases and J by 2 bases, with 14 bases between. Germline CDR1 is MDHEN and CDR2 is SYDVKM. This chain's CDR3 is CASSPFGYAGNTIYF. The CDR3 nucleotides read TGTGCCAGCAGCCCCTTTGGCTACGCTGGAAACACCATATATTTT.

This clonotype was observed at least ten times. The J gene is TRBJ2-7, the V gene TRBV6-1, with D perhaps TRBD2 (6 bases). V lost 5 bases and J lost 5, with 28 bases in between. The CDR3 spans 18 residues. CDR1 is MNHNS, CDR2 SASEGT, per germline. In nucleotides, the CDR3 is TGTGCCAGCAGTCCCAGACCATTTCGCGGGATGATTGTCCACGAGCAGTACTTC. It translates to CASSPRPFRGMIVHEQYF.

Comments on this clonotype: A single base separates this from a much larger clone, so it may be a read error. The gene calls are TRBV7-9 and TRBJ1-5, with D perhaps TRBD1 (5 bases). The CDR3 spans 15 residues. Germline assignment: CDR1 SEHNR and CDR2 FQNEAQ (reference sequence). Trimming cost V 1 base and J 6 bases, with 13 bases left between them. The CDR3 nucleotides read TGTGCCAGCAGCTTAGGGACACTTCTTCCTCAGCCCCAGCATTTT. This sequence encodes CASSLGTLLPQPQHF.

This clonotype has just a few counts. This chain uses TRBV5-1 with TRBJ1-2, with 10 bases lining up with TRBD1. CDR1 is SGHRS and CDR2 is YFSETQ in the germline V gene. V gave up 1 base and J gave up 8 bases; unmatched junction bases: 8. The CDR3 has 15 residues. Here the CDR3 reads CASSLTSGTGDGYTF. CDR3 nucleotide sequence: TGCGCCAGCAGCTTGACCTCCGGGACAGGGGACGGCTACACCTTC. Full variable domain (remainder filled in from reference TRBV5-1 and TRBJ1-2): KAGVTQTPRYLIKTRGQQVTLSCSPISGHRSVSWYQQTPGQGLQFLFEYFSETQRNKGNFPGRFSGRQFSNSRSEMNVSTLELGDSALYLCASSLTSGTGDGYTFGSGTRLTVV.

This clonotype was observed many times. This rearrangement joins TRBV20-1 to TRBJ2-1; D is unresolved. Germline loops: CDR1 DFQATT, CDR2 SNEGSKA (reference sequence). V gave up 5 bases and J gave up 0 bases, with 14 bases separating them. The CDR3 spans 15 residues. CDR3 nucleotides: TGCAGTGCTGCGTCAGGTGGTGGCTCCTACAATGAGCAGTTCTTC. Amino acid sequence: CSAASGGGSYNEQFF.

The chain combines TRBV24-1 with TRBJ2-7; 8 bases are a match to TRBD1. This CDR3 region has 16 residues. The V gene end was trimmed by 2 bases and the J gene end by 9 bases; junction bases not matched to a gene: 14. The germline V gene has CDR1 KGHDR and CDR2 SFDVKD. DNA of the CDR3: TGTGCCACCAGTGATTCCCTGACAGGGGAAGACGGGGTGCAGTACTTC. Protein product: CATSDSLTGEDGVQYF.